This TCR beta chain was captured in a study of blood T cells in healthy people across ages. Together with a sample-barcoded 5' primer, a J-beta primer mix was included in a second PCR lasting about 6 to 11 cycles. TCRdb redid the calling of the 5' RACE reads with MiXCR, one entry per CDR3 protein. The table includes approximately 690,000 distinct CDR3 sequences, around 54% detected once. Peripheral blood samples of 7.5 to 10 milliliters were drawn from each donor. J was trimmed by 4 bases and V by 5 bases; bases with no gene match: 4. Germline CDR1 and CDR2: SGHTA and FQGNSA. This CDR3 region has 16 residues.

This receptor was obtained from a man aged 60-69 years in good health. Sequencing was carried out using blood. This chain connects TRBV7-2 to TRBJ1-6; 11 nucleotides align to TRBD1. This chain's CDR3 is CASSPGTGGYNSPLHF. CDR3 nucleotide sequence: TGTGCCAGCAGCCCGGGGACAGGGGGGTATAATTCACCCCTCCACTTT.